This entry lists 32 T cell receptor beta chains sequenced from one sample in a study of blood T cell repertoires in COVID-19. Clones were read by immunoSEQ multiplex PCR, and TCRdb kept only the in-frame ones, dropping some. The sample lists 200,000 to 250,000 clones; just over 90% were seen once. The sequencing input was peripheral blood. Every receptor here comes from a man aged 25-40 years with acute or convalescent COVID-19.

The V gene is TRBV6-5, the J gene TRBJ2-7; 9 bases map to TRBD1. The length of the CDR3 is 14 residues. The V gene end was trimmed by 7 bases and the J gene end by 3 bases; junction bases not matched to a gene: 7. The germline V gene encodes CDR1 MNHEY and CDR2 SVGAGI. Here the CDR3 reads CASKQGATNYEQYF. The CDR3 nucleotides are TGTGCCAGCAAACAGGGGGCCACAAACTACGAGCAGTACTTC.

In DNA, the CDR3 is TGTGCCAGCAGCCAAAGCCCCAGACGGGGAGAGACCCAGTACTTC. The encoded protein is CASSQSPRRGETQYF. J is TRBJ2-5 and V is TRBV3-1 (or the pseudogene TRBV3-2), with a tentative D call TRBD2 (5 bases). CDR3 length: 15 amino acids. CDR1 LGHDT and CDR2 YNNKEL come from the germline V gene (reference sequence). Trimming stripped 2 bases from V and 4 bases from J, with 14 bases between.

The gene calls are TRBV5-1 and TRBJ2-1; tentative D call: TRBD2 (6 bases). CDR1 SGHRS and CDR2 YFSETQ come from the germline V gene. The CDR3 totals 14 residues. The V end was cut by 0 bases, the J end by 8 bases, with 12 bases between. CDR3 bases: TGCGCCAGCAGCTTGGCGGGCGGGGCCCATGAGCAGTTCTTC. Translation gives CASSLAGGAHEQFF.

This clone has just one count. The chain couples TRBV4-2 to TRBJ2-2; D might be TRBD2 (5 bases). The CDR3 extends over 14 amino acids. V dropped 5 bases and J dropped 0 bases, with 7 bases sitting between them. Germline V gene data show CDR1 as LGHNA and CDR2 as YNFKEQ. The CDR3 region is CASSETTNTGELFF. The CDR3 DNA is TGTGCCAGCAGCGAGACTACGAACACCGGGGAGCTGTTTTTT.

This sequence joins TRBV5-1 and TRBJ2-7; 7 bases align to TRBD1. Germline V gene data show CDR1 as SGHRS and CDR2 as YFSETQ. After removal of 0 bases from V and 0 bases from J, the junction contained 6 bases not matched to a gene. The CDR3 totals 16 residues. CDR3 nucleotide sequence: TGCGCCAGCAGCTTGGGGGGACAGAAGCTCTCCTACGAGCAGTACTTC. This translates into CASSLGGQKLSYEQYF.

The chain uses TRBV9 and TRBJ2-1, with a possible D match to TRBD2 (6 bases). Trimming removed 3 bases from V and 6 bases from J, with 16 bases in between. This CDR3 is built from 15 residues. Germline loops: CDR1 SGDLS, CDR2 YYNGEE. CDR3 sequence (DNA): TGTGCCAGCAGCGCAGTAGGCGGGACTCCCAATGAGCAGTTCTTC. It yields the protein CASSAVGGTPNEQFF.

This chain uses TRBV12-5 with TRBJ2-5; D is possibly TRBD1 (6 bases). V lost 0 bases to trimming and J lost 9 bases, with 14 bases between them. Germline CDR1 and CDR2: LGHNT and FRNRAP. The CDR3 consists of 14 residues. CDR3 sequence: CASGLVQGGWSQYF. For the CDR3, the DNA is TGTGCTAGTGGTTTGGTACAGGGCGGGTGGTCCCAGTACTTC.

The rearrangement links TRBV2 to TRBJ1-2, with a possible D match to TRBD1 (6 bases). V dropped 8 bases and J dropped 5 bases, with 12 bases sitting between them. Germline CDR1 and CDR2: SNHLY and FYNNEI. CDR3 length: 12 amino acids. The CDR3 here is CASHPGTYGYTF. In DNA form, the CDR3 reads TGTGCCAGCCACCCCGGGACATATGGCTACACCTTC.

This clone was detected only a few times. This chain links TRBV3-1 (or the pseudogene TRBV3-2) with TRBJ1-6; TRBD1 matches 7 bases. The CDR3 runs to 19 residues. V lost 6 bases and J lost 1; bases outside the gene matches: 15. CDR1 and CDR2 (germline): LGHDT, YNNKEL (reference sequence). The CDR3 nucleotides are TGTGCCAGCAGGACAGAACAGGGGAGTAGAAGTTCCTATAATTCACCCCTCCACTTT. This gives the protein CASRTEQGSRSSYNSPLHF.

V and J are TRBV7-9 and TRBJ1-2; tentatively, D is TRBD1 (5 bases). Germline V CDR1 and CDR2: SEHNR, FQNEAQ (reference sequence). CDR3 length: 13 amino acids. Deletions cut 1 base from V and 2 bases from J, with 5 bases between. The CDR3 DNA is TGTGCCAGCAGCTTAGGGGGCAACTATGGCTACACCTTC. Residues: CASSLGGNYGYTF.

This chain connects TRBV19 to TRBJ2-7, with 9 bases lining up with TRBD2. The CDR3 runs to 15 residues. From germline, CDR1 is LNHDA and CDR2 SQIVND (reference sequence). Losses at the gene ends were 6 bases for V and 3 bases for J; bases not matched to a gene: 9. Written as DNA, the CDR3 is TGTGCCAGTAGCCTAGGCCTAGCGGGAAACTACGAGCAGTACTTC. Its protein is CASSLGLAGNYEQYF.

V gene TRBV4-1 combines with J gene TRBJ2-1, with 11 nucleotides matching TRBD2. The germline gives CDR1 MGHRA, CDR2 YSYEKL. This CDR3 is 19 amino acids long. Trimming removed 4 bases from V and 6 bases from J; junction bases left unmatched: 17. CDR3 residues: CASSRSGTSGARGLNEQFF. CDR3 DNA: TGCGCCAGCAGCCGATCCGGGACTAGCGGAGCCAGGGGCCTCAATGAGCAGTTCTTC.

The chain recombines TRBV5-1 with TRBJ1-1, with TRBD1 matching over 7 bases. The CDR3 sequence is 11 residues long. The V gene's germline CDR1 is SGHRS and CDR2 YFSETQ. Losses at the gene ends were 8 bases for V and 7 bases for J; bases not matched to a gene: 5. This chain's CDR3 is CASIQGSEAFF. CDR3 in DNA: TGCGCCAGTATACAGGGGAGTGAAGCTTTCTTT.

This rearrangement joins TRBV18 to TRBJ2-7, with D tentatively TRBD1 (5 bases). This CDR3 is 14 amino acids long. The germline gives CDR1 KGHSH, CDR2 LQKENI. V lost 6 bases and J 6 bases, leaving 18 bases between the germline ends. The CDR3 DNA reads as TGTGCCAGCTCCCTAACAAGGGGTGATGGCGAGCAGTACTTC. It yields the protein CASSLTRGDGEQYF.

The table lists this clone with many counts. The CDR3 coding sequence is TGCGCCAGCAGCTTGACAGGGGGCACTGAAGCTTTCTTT. Translating it yields CASSLTGGTEAFF. V usage is TRBV5-1 and J usage is TRBJ1-1; 8 nucleotides agree with TRBD1. V dropped 1 base and J dropped 4; count of bases not matched to a gene: 0. This CDR3 has 13 residues. The germline gives CDR1 SGHRS, CDR2 YFSETQ. Full variable domain (outside the CDR3, taken from reference TRBV5-1 and TRBJ1-1): KAGVTQTPRYLIKTRGQQVTLSCSPISGHRSVSWYQQTPGQGLQFLFEYFSETQRNKGNFPGRFSGRQFSNSRSEMNVSTLELGDSALYLCASSLTGGTEAFFGQGTRLTVV.

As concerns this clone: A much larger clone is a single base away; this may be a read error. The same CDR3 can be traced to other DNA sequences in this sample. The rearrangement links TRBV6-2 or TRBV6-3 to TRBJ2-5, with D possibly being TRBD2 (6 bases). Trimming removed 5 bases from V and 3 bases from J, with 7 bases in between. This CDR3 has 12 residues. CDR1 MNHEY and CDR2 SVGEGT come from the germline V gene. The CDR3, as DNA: TGTGCCAGCAGTCCGGGGGAAGAGACCCAGTACTTC. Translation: CASSPGEETQYF.

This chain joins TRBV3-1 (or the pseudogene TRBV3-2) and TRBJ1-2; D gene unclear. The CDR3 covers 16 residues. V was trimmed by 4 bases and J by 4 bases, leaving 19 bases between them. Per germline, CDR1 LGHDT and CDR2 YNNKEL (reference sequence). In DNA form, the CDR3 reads TGTGCCAGCAGCCCCAATAGGAGGGCTGGCGCCTATGGCTACACCTTC. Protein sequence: CASSPNRRAGAYGYTF.

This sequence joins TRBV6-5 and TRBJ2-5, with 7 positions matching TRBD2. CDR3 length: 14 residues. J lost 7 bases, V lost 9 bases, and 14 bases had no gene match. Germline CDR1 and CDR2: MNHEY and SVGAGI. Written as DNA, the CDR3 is TGTGCCAGTTCGGGAGGCTTCACTTGGGGGACCCAGTACTTC. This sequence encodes CASSGGFTWGTQYF.

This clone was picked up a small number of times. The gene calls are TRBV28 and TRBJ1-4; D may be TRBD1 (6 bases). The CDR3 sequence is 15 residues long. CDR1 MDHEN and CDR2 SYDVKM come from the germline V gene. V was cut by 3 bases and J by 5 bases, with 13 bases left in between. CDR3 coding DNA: TGTGCCAGCAGTTTTGGGGGGGCATCAAATGAAAAACTGTTTTTT. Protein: CASSFGGASNEKLFF.

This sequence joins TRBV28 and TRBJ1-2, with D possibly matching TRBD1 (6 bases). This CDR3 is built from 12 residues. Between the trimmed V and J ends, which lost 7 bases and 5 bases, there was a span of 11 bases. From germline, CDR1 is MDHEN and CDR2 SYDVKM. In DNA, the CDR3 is TGTGCCAGCAACCTAAGGGGGTATGGCTACACCTTC. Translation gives CASNLRGYGYTF.

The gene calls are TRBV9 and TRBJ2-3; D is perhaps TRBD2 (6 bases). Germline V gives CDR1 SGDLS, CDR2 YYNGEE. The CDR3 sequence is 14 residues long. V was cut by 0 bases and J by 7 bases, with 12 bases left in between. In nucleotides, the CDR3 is TGTGCCAGCAGCGTAGCGACGGGAGCAAATACGCAGTATTTT. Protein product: CASSVATGANTQYF.

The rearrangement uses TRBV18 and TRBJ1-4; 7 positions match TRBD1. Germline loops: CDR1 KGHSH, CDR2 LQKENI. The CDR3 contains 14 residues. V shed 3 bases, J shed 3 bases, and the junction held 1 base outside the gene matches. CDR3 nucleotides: TGTGCCAGCTCACCTGGGACAGCTAATGAAAAACTGTTTTTT. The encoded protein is CASSPGTANEKLFF.

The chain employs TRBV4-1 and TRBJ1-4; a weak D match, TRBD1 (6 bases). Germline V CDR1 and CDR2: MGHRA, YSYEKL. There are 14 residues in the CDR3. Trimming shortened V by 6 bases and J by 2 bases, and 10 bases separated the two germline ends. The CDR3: CASRPQGTNEKLFF. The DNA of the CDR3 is TGCGCCAGCAGACCCCAGGGGACTAATGAAAAACTGTTTTTT.

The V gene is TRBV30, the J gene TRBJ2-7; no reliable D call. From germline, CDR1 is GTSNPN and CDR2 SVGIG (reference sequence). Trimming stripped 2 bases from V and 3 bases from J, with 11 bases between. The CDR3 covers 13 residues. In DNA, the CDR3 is TGTGCCTGGAGTCTGGCGGTGCACTACGAGCAGTACTTC. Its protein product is CAWSLAVHYEQYF. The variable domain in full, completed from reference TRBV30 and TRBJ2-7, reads SQTIHQWPATLVQPVGSPLSLECTVEGTSNPNLYWYRQAAGRGLQLLFYSVGIGQISSEVPQNLSASRPQDRQFILSSKKLLLSDSGFYLCAWSLAVHYEQYFGPGTRLTVT.

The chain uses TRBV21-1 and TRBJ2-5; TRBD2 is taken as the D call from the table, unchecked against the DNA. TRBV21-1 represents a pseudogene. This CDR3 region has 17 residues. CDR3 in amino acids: CASIKGPGLVLSVAQYF. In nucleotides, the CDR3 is TGTGCCAGCATCAAGGGCCCGGGACTTGTTTTGTCGGTGGCCCAGTACTTC.

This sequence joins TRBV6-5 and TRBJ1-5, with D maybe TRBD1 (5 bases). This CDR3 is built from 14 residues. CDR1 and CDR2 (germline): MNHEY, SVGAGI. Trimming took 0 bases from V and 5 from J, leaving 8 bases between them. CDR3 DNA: TGTGCCAGCAGTTACTCGGCAGGGTATCAGCCCCAGCATTTT. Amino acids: CASSYSAGYQPQHF.

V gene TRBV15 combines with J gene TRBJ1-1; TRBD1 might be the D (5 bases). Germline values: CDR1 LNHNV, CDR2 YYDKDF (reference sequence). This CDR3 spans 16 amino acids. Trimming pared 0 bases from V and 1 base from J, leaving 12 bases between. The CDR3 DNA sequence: TGTGCCACCAGCAGAGACGCGGGACCGAGGAACACTGAAGCTTTCTTT. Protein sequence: CATSRDAGPRNTEAFF.

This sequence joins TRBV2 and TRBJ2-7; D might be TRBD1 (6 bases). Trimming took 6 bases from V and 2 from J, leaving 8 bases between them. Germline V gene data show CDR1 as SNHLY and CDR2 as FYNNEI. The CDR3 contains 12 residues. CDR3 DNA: TGTGCCAGCAGGGACAGTACCTACGAGCAGTACTTC. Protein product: CASRDSTYEQYF.

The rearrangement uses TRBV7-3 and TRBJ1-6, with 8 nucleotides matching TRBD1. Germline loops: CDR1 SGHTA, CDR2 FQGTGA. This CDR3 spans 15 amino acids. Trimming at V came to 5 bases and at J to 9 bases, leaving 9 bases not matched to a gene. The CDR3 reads CASSPTGDLTSPLHF. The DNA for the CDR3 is TGTGCCAGCAGCCCGACAGGGGATCTTACTTCACCCCTCCACTTT.

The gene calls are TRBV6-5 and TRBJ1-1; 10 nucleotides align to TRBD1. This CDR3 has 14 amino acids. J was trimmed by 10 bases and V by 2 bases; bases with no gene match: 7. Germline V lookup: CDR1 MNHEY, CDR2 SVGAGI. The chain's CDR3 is CASSYEDRGRGAFF. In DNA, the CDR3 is TGTGCCAGCAGTTACGAAGACAGGGGGCGAGGAGCTTTCTTT.

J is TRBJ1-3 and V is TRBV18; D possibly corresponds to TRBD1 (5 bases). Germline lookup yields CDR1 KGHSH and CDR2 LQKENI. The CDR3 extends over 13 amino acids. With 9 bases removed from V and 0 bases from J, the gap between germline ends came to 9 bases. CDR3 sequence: CASAGNSGNTIYF. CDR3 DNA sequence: TGTGCCAGTGCAGGGAACTCTGGAAACACCATATATTTT.

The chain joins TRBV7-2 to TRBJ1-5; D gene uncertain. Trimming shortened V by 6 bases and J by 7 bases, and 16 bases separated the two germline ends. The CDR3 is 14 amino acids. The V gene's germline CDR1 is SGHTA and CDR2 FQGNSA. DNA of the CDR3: TGTGCCAGCAGTTCCCATGTCTCGGGGCAGCCCCAGCATTTT. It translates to CASSSHVSGQPQHF.